This T cell receptor (beta chain) was recovered during a study of T cell responses to AZD1222 COVID-19 vaccine. CDR1 and CDR2 (germline): MNHEY, SMNVEV (reference sequence). Trimming left V 3 bases short and J 4 bases short, with 3 bases between. There are 12 residues in the CDR3. Clones were read by immunoSEQ multiplex PCR, and TCRdb kept only the in-frame ones, dropping some. This repertoire shows around 140,000 clones, about 92% found once; its top ten account for 9% to 15%. The source was peripheral blood, collected after recovery from COVID-19. The rearrangement links TRBV27 to TRBJ2-2; D call uncertain. The clonotype comes from an adult who had recovered from COVID-19. CDR3 coding DNA: TGTGCCAGCAGTTTGATCACCGGGGAGCTGTTTTTT. Its protein product is CASSLITGELFF.